Listed below are T cell receptor beta chains from one sample, sequenced in a study of blood T cell repertoires in COVID-19. Sequencing used immunoSEQ multiplex PCR; TCRdb keeps in-frame clones, though not all of them. Seen here are 150,000 or so clones, almost 85% observed once, and the top ten hold approximately 9.9%. Sequenced material: PBMCs or T cells enriched from blood (not recorded which). These receptors were collected from a man aged 50 to 59 who had recovered from COVID-19. The CDR3 runs from the conserved cysteine through the conserved F or W. D genes are given only for firm matches. The size field is filled for only some rows; it gives once, few, many or a size class.

d_call | j_call | v_call | clone_size | cdr3_nt | cdr3_aa
NA | TRBJ2-5 | TRBV7-2 | NA | TGTGCCAGCAGCTTAACGGGGAACCAAGAGACCCAGTACTTC | CASSLTGNQETQYF
NA | TRBJ1-1 | TRBV7-8 | NA | TGTGCCAGCAGCTTCGGCTTAGGAGGACATACAGGGCCTACTGAAGCTTTCTTT | CASSFGLGGHTGPTEAFF
TRBD1 | TRBJ2-3 | TRBV5-8 | NA | TGTGCCAGCAGCTTGGGACAGGGGGGACCCCGGGATACGCAGTATTTT | CASSLGQGGPRDTQYF
TRBD2 | TRBJ2-3 | TRBV19 | few | TGTGCCAGTAGTATGCTAGCGGGCACAGATACGCAGTATTTT | CASSMLAGTDTQYF
NA | TRBJ1-4 | TRBV2 | NA | TGTGCCAGCAGTGAAGCGCTGCGACAGGCCGAAAAACTGTTTTTT | CASSEALRQAEKLFF
TRBD1 | TRBJ2-7 | TRBV9 | NA | TGTGCCAGCAGCGTATCGGGACAGGGGGGCTCCATCGAGCAGTACTTC | CASSVSGQGGSIEQYF
NA | TRBJ1-5 | TRBV7-9 | NA | TGTGCCAGCAGCTTGGGGGCAGGGCCCAATCAGCCCCAGCATTTT | CASSLGAGPNQPQHF
NA | TRBJ2-2 | TRBV24-1 | once | TGTGCCACCAGTGATCAGGGGCCGGGCACCGGGGAGCTGTTTTTT | CATSDQGPGTGELFF
TRBD1 | TRBJ1-5 | TRBV28 | NA | TGTGCCAGCAGGGAGGGACAGGGCTATCAGCCCCAGCATTTT | CASREGQGYQPQHF
NA | TRBJ2-1 | TRBV29-1 | NA | TGCAGCGCCGTGCTTGGTAGTGAGCAGTTCTTC | CSAVLGSEQFF
NA | TRBJ1-4 | TRBV10-3 | NA | TGTGCCATCAGTGGGGACGGATCTAAGGGGGATGAAAAACTGTTTTTT | CAISGDGSKGDEKLFF
TRBD2 | TRBJ2-7 | TRBV10-3 | NA | TGTGCCATCAGTGACACTAGCGGGGGTTACTACGAGCAGTACTTC | CAISDTSGGYYEQYF
TRBD2 | TRBJ2-7 | TRBV5-1 | NA | TGCGCCAGCAGCTTGGACGGCGGGAGCGGTGAGCAGTACTTC | CASSLDGGSGEQYF
TRBD1 | TRBJ1-1 | TRBV4-1 | few | TGCGCCAGCAGCCAAAGGGACAGGGGGAAAAAGGGTGAAGCTTTCTTT | CASSQRDRGKKGEAFF
NA | TRBJ1-5 | TRBV19 | NA | TGTGCCAGTAGTATAGAGGGCCCCAAAAATCAGCCCCAGCATTTT | CASSIEGPKNQPQHF
TRBD2 | TRBJ2-2 | TRBV7-8 | NA | TGTGCCAGCAGTTCTAGCGGGAGGGACACCGGGGAGCTGTTTTTT | CASSSSGRDTGELFF
NA | TRBJ2-1 | TRBV4-2 | NA | TGTGCCAGCAGCCAAGATCCGGGATACCGGAATGAGCAGTTCTTC | CASSQDPGYRNEQFF
TRBD1 | TRBJ1-2 | TRBV2 | once | TGTGCCAGCAGCTCGGACAGGGGGGGCTATGGCTACACCTTC | CASSSDRGGYGYTF
NA | TRBJ1-6 | TRBV14 | few | TGTGCCAGCAGCCAAGATTATCGTGGCACACCCCTCCACTTT | CASSQDYRGTPLHF
TRBD2 | TRBJ2-5 | TRBV10-3 | NA | TGTGCCATCAGTGAGGTGGGGACTAGCCCTTTCCAAGAGACCCAGTACTTC | CAISEVGTSPFQETQYF
TRBD2 | TRBJ2-5 | TRBV29-1 | NA | TGCAGCGTCCTGTTTGCTAGCGGGAAAGAGACCCAGTACTTC | CSVLFASGKETQYF
TRBD1 | TRBJ2-1 | TRBV28 | NA | TGTGCCAGCAAACTCGGGACAGCCGCCATACTCTTC | CASKLGTAAILF